A single sample gave rise to the 22 T cell receptor beta chains below, sequenced in a study of OX40 agonist ivuxolimab in advanced cancers. Generated by immunoSEQ multiplex PCR, the TCRdb table keeps only in-frame clones and is missing some. The sample includes some 45,000 clones, 80% to 90% seen only once; the top ten take roughly 2.6%. Sequencing was performed on CD4+ or CD8+ T cells sorted from blood, taken in a trial of the OX40 agonist ivuxolimab. Source of these receptors: an adult with an advanced solid tumor such as melanoma, head and neck, liver or kidney cancer.

The chain uses TRBV5-6 and TRBJ1-6; D possibly corresponds to TRBD1 (5 bases). Trimming removed 4 bases from V and 0 bases from J, with 17 bases in between. This CDR3 is 18 amino acids long. The germline V gene has CDR1 SGHDT and CDR2 YYEEEE. This chain's CDR3 is CASSRDGAGSSYNSPLHF. The CDR3 DNA reads as TGTGCCAGCAGCCGGGATGGGGCAGGGAGCTCCTATAATTCACCCCTCCACTTT.

This chain links TRBV6-5 with TRBJ2-7, with 8 bases that match TRBD1. The CDR3 spans 12 residues. Germline trimming cut 8 bases from V and 5 bases from J; bases unmatched to any gene: 5. From germline, CDR1 is MNHEY and CDR2 SVGAGI. The CDR3 nucleotides read TGTGCCAGCCAGCAGGGGGCGCACGAGCAGTACTTC. Translating gives CASQQGAHEQYF.

The chain carries TRBV7-2 and TRBJ2-7; possible D gene TRBD2, 6 bases. Trimming stripped 7 bases from V and 3 bases from J, with 16 bases between. There are 14 residues in the CDR3. CDR1 and CDR2 from the germline V gene are SGHTA and FQGNSA. CDR3 amino acids: CASTPTRGFYEQYF. The CDR3 DNA reads as TGTGCCAGCACCCCCACACGGGGGTTCTACGAGCAGTACTTC.

Details on this clone: Germline and junction disagree at one end, which may indicate a read error. The chain employs TRBV5-8 and TRBJ2-2, with D possibly TRBD2 on 5 matching bases. CDR3 size: 14 residues. Germline loops: CDR1 SGHTS, CDR2 YDEGEE. The DNA of the CDR3 is TGTGCCAGCAGCCCGGACGCCAACACCGGGGAGCCGTTTTTT. This encodes CASSPDANTGEPFF.

The chain employs TRBV5-6 and TRBJ2-7; D possibly corresponds to TRBD1 (5 bases). Germline CDR1 and CDR2: SGHDT and YYEEEE. The V end lost 2 bases, the J end lost 3 bases, and 18 bases lay between the germline ends. The CDR3 totals 16 residues. The CDR3 region is CASSFLSVPRVYEQYF. The CDR3 bases are TGTGCCAGCAGCTTTCTTTCGGTGCCCAGGGTCTACGAGCAGTACTTC.

Note on this clone: The junction does not match germline at one end; this may be a read error. The genes are TRBV5-8 and TRBJ2-7, with D tentatively TRBD2 (6 bases). Germline CDR1 is SGHTS and CDR2 is YDEGEE. CDR3 size: 12 residues. CDR3 loop: CASSRDFYEQYF. In DNA form, the CDR3 reads TGCGCCAGCAGCAGGGACTTCTACGAGCAGTACTTC. Combining the CDR3 with reference TRBV5-8 and TRBJ2-7 gives the whole variable domain EAGVTQSPTHLIKTRGQQATLRCSPISGHTSVYWYQQALGLGLQFLLWYDEGEERNRGNFPPRFSGRQFPNYSSELNVNALELEDSALYLCASSRDFYEQYFGPGTRLTVT.

The chain's CDR3 is CASSRGTGAPYEQYF. CDR3 in DNA: TGTGCCAGCAGCCGAGGGACAGGGGCCCCCTACGAGCAGTACTTC. The V gene is TRBV5-4, the J gene TRBJ2-7; TRBD1 matches at 10 bases. In germline, CDR1 is SGHNT, CDR2 YYREEE (reference sequence). The junction had 6 bases not matched to a gene; V was cut back by 4 bases and J by 2 bases. The CDR3 has 15 amino acids.

This clone was recorded a few times. The V and J genes are TRBV15 and TRBJ1-5; D not resolved. Trimming took 0 bases from V and 6 from J, leaving 12 bases between them. The CDR3 has 15 residues. Per germline, CDR1 LNHNV and CDR2 YYDKDF (reference sequence). The DNA of the CDR3 is TGTGCCACCAGCAGAGATATTGGGGTAGGTCAGCCCCAGCATTTT. Translation: CATSRDIGVGQPQHF.

Worth noting for this clone: In the same sample, other DNA sequences code for this CDR3. The genes are TRBV5-6 and TRBJ2-3, with 7 bases fitting TRBD2. This CDR3 is 15 amino acids long. Germline trimming cut 2 bases from V and 2 bases from J; bases unmatched to any gene: 5. Germline V gives CDR1 SGHDT, CDR2 YYEEEE. The CDR3 DNA follows: TGTGCCAGCAGCTTCGGACTAGACCACACAGATACGCAGTATTTT. As protein: CASSFGLDHTDTQYF. Variable domain in full (rest from reference TRBV5-6 and TRBJ2-3): DAGVTQSPTHLIKTRGQQVTLRCSPKSGHDTVSWYQQALGQGPQFIFQYYEEEERQRGNFPDRFSGHQFPNYSSELNVNALLLGDSALYLCASSFGLDHTDTQYFGPGTRLTVL.

The rearrangement joins TRBV15 to TRBJ2-1; D perhaps matches TRBD1 (6 bases). Germline V CDR1 and CDR2: LNHNV, YYDKDF (reference sequence). Trimming removed 2 bases from V and 8 bases from J, with 16 bases in between. CDR3 length: 15 amino acids. Here the CDR3 reads CATSRLGAGYDEQFF. The DNA for the CDR3 is TGTGCCACCAGCAGATTGGGGGCCGGGTACGATGAGCAGTTCTTC.

This clone appeared a single time. The chain combines TRBV12-1 with TRBJ1-5. TRBV12-1 is a documented pseudogene. The CDR3 length is 12 residues. CDR3 region: CASRGYGAPQHF. CDR3 nucleotide sequence: TGTGCCAGCAGAGGGTACGGAGCGCCCCAGCATTTT.

J is TRBJ2-2 and V is TRBV12-5; D ambiguous. The CDR3 loop spans 15 amino acids. Germline lookup yields CDR1 LGHNT and CDR2 FRNRAP. V was pared by 3 bases and J by 5 bases, with 13 bases between. The CDR3 is CASGFEIGKTGELFF. For the CDR3, the DNA is TGTGCTAGTGGTTTTGAAATAGGGAAGACCGGGGAGCTGTTTTTT.

This sequence joins TRBV9 and TRBJ2-7; D gene uncertain. CDR1 is SGDLS and CDR2 is YYNGEE in the germline V gene. The ends were cut back, 0 bases at V and 5 bases at J, with 9 bases in the middle. The CDR3 consists of 13 residues. The CDR3 reads CASSVEGSDEQYF. CDR3 DNA: TGTGCCAGCAGCGTAGAGGGTTCAGACGAGCAGTACTTC.

This clone was detected only once. V gene TRBV18 combines with J gene TRBJ1-1; D possibly corresponds to TRBD1 (6 bases). CDR3 size: 16 residues. V dropped 3 bases and J dropped 4 bases, with 18 bases sitting between them. Germline lookup yields CDR1 KGHSH and CDR2 LQKENI. CDR3 region: CASSPTQGLSGTEAFF. CDR3 bases: TGTGCCAGCTCACCTACACAGGGATTGAGTGGCACTGAAGCTTTCTTT. The full variable domain, its missing parts supplied by reference TRBV18 and TRBJ1-1, is NAGVMQNPRHLVRRRGQEARLRCSPMKGHSHVYWYRQLPEEGLKFMVYLQKENIIDESGMPKERFSAEFPKEGPSILRIQQVVRGDSAAYFCASSPTQGLSGTEAFFGQGTRLTVV.

The count of this clone is one. The gene calls are TRBV9 and TRBJ2-3, with 7 bases that match TRBD2. CDR1 SGDLS and CDR2 YYNGEE come from the germline V gene. V gave up 4 bases and J gave up 4 bases; unmatched junction bases: 9. The CDR3 extends over 15 amino acids. CDR3 sequence (DNA): TGTGCCAGCAGCCCCTCCTTTGGGGGGGCAGATACGCAGTATTTT. It yields the protein CASSPSFGGADTQYF. Full variable domain (remainder filled in from reference TRBV9 and TRBJ2-3): DSGVTQTPKHLITATGQRVTLRCSPRSGDLSVYWYQQSLDQGLQFLIQYYNGEERAKGNILERFSAQQFPDLHSELNLSSLELGDSALYFCASSPSFGGADTQYFGPGTRLTVL.

The chain employs TRBV7-3 and TRBJ1-6, with D tentatively TRBD1 (5 bases). Per germline, CDR1 SGHTA and CDR2 FQGTGA. Trimming pared 5 bases from V and 9 bases from J, leaving 11 bases between. This CDR3 is built from 13 residues. In DNA, the CDR3 is TGTGCCAGCAGCCTCCCAGGGAGTTCACCCCTCCACTTT. Translating it yields CASSLPGSSPLHF.

The genes are TRBV6-5 and TRBJ2-7, with no clear D. Per germline, CDR1 MNHEY and CDR2 SVGAGI. V was shortened by 6 bases and J by 0 bases, with 12 bases between the two germline ends. CDR3 size: 14 residues. In DNA, the CDR3 is TGTGCCAGCAGACTTTTTGGGCGCTCCTACGAGCAGTACTTC. Protein sequence: CASRLFGRSYEQYF.

J is TRBJ2-2 and V is TRBV2, with unresolved D. CDR1 and CDR2 (germline): SNHLY, FYNNEI. This CDR3 region has 16 residues. V was cut by 1 base and J by 3 bases, with 12 bases left in between. For the CDR3, the DNA is TGTGCCAGCAGTGAAGAGTCGGTATCGCACACCGGGGAGCTGTTTTTT. Translating it yields CASSEESVSHTGELFF.

This rearrangement joins TRBV7-2 to TRBJ1-1; D gene unclear. The CDR3 covers 15 residues. Germline CDR1 reads SGHTA; CDR2 reads FQGNSA. Trimming stripped 3 bases from V and 4 bases from J, with 15 bases between. CDR3 sequence reads: CASSLAFRDGTEAFF. The CDR3 DNA follows: TGTGCCAGCAGCTTGGCCTTCCGGGATGGCACTGAAGCTTTCTTT.

The chain combines TRBV11-1 with TRBJ2-7, with TRBD2 matching 9 bases. The CDR3 runs 15 residues. J gave up 6 bases and V 3 bases, and 9 bases lay outside the gene matches. Per germline, CDR1 SGHAT and CDR2 FQDESV (reference sequence). In DNA, the CDR3 is TGTGCCAGCAGCTTCGGTGGGACTAGCAGTGTCGAGCAGTACTTC. Translation: CASSFGGTSSVEQYF.

The V gene is TRBV15, the J gene TRBJ2-7; tentatively, D is TRBD1 (6 bases). The CDR3 sequence is 14 residues long. The germline V gene encodes CDR1 LNHNV and CDR2 YYDKDF (reference sequence). The V and J ends lost 0 bases and 4 bases respectively, with 10 bases between them. The CDR3 is CATSRERDNYEQYF. CDR3 bases: TGTGCCACCAGCAGAGAAAGGGACAATTACGAGCAGTACTTC.

The J gene is TRBJ1-1, the V gene TRBV18; weak D call: TRBD1 (6 bases). There are 19 residues in the CDR3. CDR1 is KGHSH, CDR2 LQKENI, per germline. Trimming pared 5 bases from V and 1 base from J, leaving 26 bases between. The CDR3 loop is CASSTSTIASTGRNTEAFF. CDR3 DNA sequence: TGTGCCAGCTCAACTTCAACCATAGCTTCGACAGGCAGGAACACTGAAGCTTTCTTT.